The rows below give T cell receptor beta chains drawn from one sample of a study of shared clonotypes between healthy human individuals. Generated by immunoSEQ multiplex PCR, the TCRdb table keeps only in-frame clones and is missing some. The repertoire holds about 510,000 clones, with about 96% as singletons. Sequenced sample: naive CD4+ T cells sorted from blood. The origin of the receptors is a woman aged 25 to 39 in good health. Each CDR3 is given with its conserved first and last residue. The D gene is left open where the match is weak. Clone size, where shown, is once, few, many, or a class for clones that have expanded.

once | TRBJ2-3 | TRBD2 | TRBV7-2 | CASSSRLAGASDTQYF | TGTGCCAGCAGCTCTAGACTAGCGGGAGCATCAGATACGCAGTATTTT
NA | TRBJ2-2 | NA | TRBV5-1 | CASSDRHSDTGELFF | TGCGCCAGCAGTGACAGGCACTCGGACACCGGGGAGCTGTTTTTT
NA | TRBJ2-5 | NA | TRBV18 | CASSQGNIQETQYF | TGTGCCAGCTCACAGGGAAACATTCAAGAGACCCAGTACTTC
NA | TRBJ1-2 | TRBD1 | TRBV9 | CASSVDLTGTNYGYTF | TGTGCCAGCAGCGTAGACCTGACAGGGACAAACTATGGCTACACCTTC
once | TRBJ2-4 | TRBD1 | TRBV18 | CASSPMPGQVNIQYF | TGTGCCAGCTCACCGATGCCGGGACAGGTAAACATTCAGTACTTC
NA | TRBJ1-4 | TRBD1 | TRBV5-1 | CASSLGDRATNEKLFF | TGCGCCAGCAGCTTGGGGGACAGGGCAACTAATGAAAAACTGTTTTTT
NA | TRBJ2-3 | TRBD2 | TRBV10-3 | CAISDPGGFTDTQYF | TGTGCCATCAGTGATCCGGGAGGGTTCACAGATACGCAGTATTTT
NA | TRBJ1-3 | TRBD1 | TRBV11-1 | CASSEGQVPDTIYF | TGTGCCAGCAGCGAGGGACAGGTTCCGGACACCATATATTTT
NA | TRBJ1-6 | NA | TRBV30 | CAWSVHQIRDNSPLHF | TGTGCCTGGAGTGTACATCAGATTCGGGATAATTCACCCCTCCACTTT
NA | TRBJ1-2 | NA | TRBV6-5 | CASSYSMEGTYGYTF | TGTGCCAGCAGTTACTCGATGGAGGGAACCTATGGCTACACCTTC
once | TRBJ1-1 | NA | TRBV4-1 | CASRLGLWNTEAFF | TGCGCCAGCAGACTCGGACTATGGAACACTGAAGCTTTCTTT
NA | TRBJ2-7 | NA | TRBV2 | CASRVTKTGDYEQYF | TGTGCCAGCAGGGTAACTAAGACAGGCGACTACGAGCAGTACTTC
NA | TRBJ2-7 | NA | TRBV6-6 | CASSYEVVGHYEQYF | TGTGCCAGCAGTTACGAGGTAGTTGGTCACTACGAGCAGTACTTC
NA | TRBJ1-6 | NA | TRBV7-2 | CASSLIHSDSPLHF | TGTGCCAGCAGCTTGATCCACTCAGATTCACCCCTCCACTTT
NA | TRBJ1-2 | NA | TRBV6-6 | CASSYRTGNYGYTF | TGTGCCAGCAGTTACCGCACAGGGAATTATGGCTACACCTTC
NA | TRBJ2-7 | TRBD2 | TRBV9 | CASSVTAGGPPYEQYF | TGTGCCAGCAGCGTGACGGCGGGAGGACCCCCCTACGAGCAGTACTTC
NA | TRBJ1-2 | NA | TRBV6-1 | CASSERTAYGYTF | TGTGCCAGCAGTGAAAGGACAGCCTATGGCTACACCTTC
NA | TRBJ1-2 | TRBD1 | TRBV28 | CASSHGQGEVYGYTF | TGTGCCAGCAGTCATGGACAGGGGGAGGTCTATGGCTACACCTTC
NA | TRBJ1-5 | NA | TRBV5-6 | CASSLRTLGQPQHF | TGTGCCAGCAGCTTGCGGACACTGGGACAGCCCCAGCATTTT
NA | TRBJ1-3 | TRBD1 | TRBV27 | CASRGQGLQDSGNTIYF | TGTGCCAGCAGGGGACAGGGGCTCCAGGACTCTGGAAACACCATATATTTT
NA | TRBJ2-3 | NA | TRBV6-6 | CASSKDTDTQYF | TGTGCCAGCAGTAAAGACACAGATACGCAGTATTTT
NA | TRBJ1-2 | NA | TRBV27 | CASSFRQGYGYTF | TGTGCCAGCAGTTTCCGGCAGGGCTATGGCTACACCTTC
NA | TRBJ2-2 | NA | TRBV5-1 | CASTDTGELFF | TGCGCCAGCACCGACACCGGGGAGCTGTTTTTT
NA | TRBJ2-6 | TRBD1 | TRBV19 | CATRQGAIFSGANVLTF | TGTGCCACTAGACAGGGGGCAATCTTCTCTGGGGCCAACGTCCTGACTTTC